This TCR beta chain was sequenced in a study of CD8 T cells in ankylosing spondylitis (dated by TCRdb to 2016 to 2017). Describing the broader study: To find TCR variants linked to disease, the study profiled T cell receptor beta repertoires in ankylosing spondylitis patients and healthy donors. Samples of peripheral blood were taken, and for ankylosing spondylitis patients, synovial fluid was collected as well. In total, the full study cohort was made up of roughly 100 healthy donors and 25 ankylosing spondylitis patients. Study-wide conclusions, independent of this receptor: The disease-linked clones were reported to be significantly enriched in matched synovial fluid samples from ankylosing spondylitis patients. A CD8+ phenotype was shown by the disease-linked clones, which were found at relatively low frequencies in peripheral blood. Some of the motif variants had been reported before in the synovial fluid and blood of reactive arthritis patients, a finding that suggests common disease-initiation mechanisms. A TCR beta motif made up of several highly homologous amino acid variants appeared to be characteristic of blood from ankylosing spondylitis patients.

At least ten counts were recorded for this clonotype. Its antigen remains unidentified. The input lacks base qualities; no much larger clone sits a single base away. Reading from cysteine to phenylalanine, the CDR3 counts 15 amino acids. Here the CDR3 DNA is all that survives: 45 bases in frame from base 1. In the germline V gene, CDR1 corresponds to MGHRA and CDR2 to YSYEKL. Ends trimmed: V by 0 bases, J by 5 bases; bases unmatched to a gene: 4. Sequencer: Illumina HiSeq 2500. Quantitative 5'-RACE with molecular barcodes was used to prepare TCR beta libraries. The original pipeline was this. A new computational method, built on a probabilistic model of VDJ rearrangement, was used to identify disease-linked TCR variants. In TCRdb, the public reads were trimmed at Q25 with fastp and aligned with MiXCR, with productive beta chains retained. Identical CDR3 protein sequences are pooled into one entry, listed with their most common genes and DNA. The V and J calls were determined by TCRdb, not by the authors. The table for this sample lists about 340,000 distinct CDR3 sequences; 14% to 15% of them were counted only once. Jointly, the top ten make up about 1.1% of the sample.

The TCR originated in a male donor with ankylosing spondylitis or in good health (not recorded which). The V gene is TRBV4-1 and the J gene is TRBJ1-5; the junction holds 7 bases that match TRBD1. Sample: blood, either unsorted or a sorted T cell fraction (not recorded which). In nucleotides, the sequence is TGCGCCAGCAGCCAAGATGGGCAGGGGGATCAGCCCCAGCATTTT. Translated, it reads CASSQDGQGDQPQHF.